The T cell receptor (beta chain) described here comes from a study of blood T cell repertoires in COVID-19. Study-wide background: Italy, Spain and the United States were the sources of the convalescent and acute COVID-19 samples. T cells, B-cell-depleted T cells, or PBMCs supplied cDNA or gDNA.

In the source study's methods: By means of reference gene primer amplification, nucleated cell counts were estimated. The method was immunoSEQ multiplex PCR; TCRdb's version includes in-frame clones alone and lacks a portion of them. V and J calls and clone size follow that table, whereas D and trimming were derived from the DNA. The sample records more than 95,000 clones, approximately 90% being singletons. Germline V gene data show CDR1 as SEHNR and CDR2 as FQNEAQ (reference sequence). V shed 5 bases and J shed 6 bases, with 11 bases lying between them. The CDR3 loop spans 14 amino acids. The Seattle patients joined while their infection was active and were tracked longitudinally afterward.

The receptor's source is a man over 45 with COVID-19, enrolled during active disease. Sequencing was carried out using peripheral blood. The chain uses TRBV7-9 and TRBJ2-6, with D perhaps TRBD1 (6 bases). The CDR3 protein is CASSHRAMANVLTF. The CDR3 nucleotides read TGTGCCAGCAGCCACAGGGCCATGGCCAACGTCCTGACTTTC. The variable domain in full, completed from reference TRBV7-9 and TRBJ2-6, reads DTGVSQNPRHKITKRGQNVTFRCDPISEHNRLYWYRQTLGQGPEFLTYFQNEAQLEKSRLLSDRFSAERPKGSFSTLEIQRTEQGDSAMYLCASSHRAMANVLTFGAGSRLTVL.